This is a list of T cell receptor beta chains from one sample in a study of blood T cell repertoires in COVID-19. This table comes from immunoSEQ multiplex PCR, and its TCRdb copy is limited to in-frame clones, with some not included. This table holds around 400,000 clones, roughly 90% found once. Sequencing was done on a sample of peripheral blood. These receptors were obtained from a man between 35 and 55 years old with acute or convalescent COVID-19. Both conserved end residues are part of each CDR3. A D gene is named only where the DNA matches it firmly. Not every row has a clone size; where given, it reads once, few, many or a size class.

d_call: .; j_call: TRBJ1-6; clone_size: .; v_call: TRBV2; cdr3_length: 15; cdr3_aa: CASSERRGGDSPLHF; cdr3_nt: TGTGCCAGCAGTGAACGGAGGGGAGGGGATTCACCCCTCCACTTT
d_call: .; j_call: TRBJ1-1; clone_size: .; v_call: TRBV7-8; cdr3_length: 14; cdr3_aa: CASSLEQTNTEAFF; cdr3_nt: TGTGCCAGCAGCTTAGAACAGACAAACACTGAAGCTTTCTTT
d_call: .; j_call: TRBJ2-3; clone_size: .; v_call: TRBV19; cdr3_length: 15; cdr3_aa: CASSTSPTGADTQYF; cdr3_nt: TGTGCCAGTAGTACCTCACCGACCGGAGCAGATACGCAGTATTTT
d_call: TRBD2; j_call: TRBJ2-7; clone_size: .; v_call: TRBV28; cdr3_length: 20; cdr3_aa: CASSSYTDRGSGRISYEQYF; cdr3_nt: TGTGCCAGCAGTTCATATACCGACAGGGGTAGCGGGAGGATCTCCTACGAGCAGTACTTT
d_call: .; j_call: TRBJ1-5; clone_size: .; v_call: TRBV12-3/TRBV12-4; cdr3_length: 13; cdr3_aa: CASSLGPPQPQHF; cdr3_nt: TGTGCCAGCAGTTTAGGGCCACCCCAGCCCCAGCATTTT
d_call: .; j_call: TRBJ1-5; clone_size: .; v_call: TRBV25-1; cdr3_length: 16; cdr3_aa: CASSESGQAWGQPQHF; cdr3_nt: TGTGCCAGCAGTGAATCAGGGCAGGCCTGGGGACAGCCCCAGCATTTT
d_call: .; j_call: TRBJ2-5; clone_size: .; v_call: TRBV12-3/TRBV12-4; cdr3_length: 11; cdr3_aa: CASSRGETQYF; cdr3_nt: TGTGCCAGCAGTAGGGGAGAGACCCAGTACTTC
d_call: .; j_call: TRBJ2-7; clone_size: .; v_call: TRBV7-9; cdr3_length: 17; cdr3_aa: CASSLAVQASSPYEQYF; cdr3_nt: TGTGCCAGCAGCTTAGCGGTCCAGGCATCGAGCCCCTACGAGCAGTACTTC
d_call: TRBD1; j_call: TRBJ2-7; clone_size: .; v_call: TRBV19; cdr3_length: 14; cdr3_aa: CASSPGTASYEQYF; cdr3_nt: TGTGCCAGTAGCCCCGGGACAGCCTCCTACGAGCAGTACTTC
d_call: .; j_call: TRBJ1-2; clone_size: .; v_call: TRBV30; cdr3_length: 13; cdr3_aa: CAWSVGGARGYTF; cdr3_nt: TGTGCCTGGAGTGTAGGAGGGGCTCGCGGCTACACCTTC
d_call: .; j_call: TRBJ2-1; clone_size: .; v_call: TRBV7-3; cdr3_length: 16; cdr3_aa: CASRRDGGSSYNEQFF; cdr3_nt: TGTGCCAGCCGAAGGGACGGGGGAAGCTCCTACAATGAGCAGTTCTTC
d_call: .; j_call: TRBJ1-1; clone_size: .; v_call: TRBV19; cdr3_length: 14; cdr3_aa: CASSPRGLATEAFF; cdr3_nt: TGTGCCAGTAGTCCCAGAGGCCTAGCGACTGAAGCTTTCTTT
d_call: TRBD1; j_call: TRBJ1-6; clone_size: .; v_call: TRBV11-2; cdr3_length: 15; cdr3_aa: CASSMTGGFDSPLHF; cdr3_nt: TGTGCCAGCAGCATGACAGGGGGATTCGATTCACCCCTCCACTTT
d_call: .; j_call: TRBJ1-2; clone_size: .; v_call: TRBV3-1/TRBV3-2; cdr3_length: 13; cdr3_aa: CASSIQGSYGYTF; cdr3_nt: TGTGCCAGCAGCATACAGGGAAGCTATGGCTACACCTTC
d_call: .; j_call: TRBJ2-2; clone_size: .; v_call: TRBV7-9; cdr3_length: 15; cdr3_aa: CASTHQGGYTGELFF; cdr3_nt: TGTGCCAGCACCCATCAGGGGGGTTACACCGGGGAGCTGTTTTTT
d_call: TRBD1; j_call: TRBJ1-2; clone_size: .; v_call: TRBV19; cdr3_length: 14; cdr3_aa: CASSSPGQGYGYTF; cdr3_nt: TGTGCCAGTAGTAGCCCGGGACAGGGCTATGGCTACACCTTC
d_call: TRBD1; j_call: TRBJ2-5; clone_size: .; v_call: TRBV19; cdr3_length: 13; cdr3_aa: CASRRQGRETQYF; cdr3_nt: TGTGCCAGTAGAAGACAGGGTAGAGAGACCCAGTACTTC
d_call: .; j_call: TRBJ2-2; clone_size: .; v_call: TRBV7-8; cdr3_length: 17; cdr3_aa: CASSIYSGIPNTGELFF; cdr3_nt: TGTGCCAGCAGCATATACTCCGGGATCCCGAACACCGGGGAGCTGTTTTTT
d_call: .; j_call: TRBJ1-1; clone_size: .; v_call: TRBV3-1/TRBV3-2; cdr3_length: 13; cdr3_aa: CASSQRGAPEAFF; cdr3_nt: TGTGCCAGCAGCCAACGGGGGGCCCCCGAAGCTTTCTTT
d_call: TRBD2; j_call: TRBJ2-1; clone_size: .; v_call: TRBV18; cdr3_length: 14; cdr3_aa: CASSPLAGSNEQFF; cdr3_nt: TGTGCCAGCTCCCCACTAGCGGGTTCAAATGAGCAGTTCTTC
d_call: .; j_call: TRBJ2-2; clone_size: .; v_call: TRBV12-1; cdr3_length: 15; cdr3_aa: CASRDDRGLVGELFF; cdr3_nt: TGTGCCAGCAGAGACGACAGGGGGCTTGTCGGGGAGCTGTTTTTT
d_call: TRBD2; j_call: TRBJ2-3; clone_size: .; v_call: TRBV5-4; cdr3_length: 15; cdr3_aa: CASSPRGGGADTQYF; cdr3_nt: TGTGCCAGCAGCCCCCGGGGCGGGGGGGCGGATACGCAGTATTTT
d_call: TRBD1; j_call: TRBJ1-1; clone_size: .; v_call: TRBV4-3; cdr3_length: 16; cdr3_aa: CASSQEDRGLNTEAFF; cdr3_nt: TGCGCCAGCAGCCAAGAGGACAGGGGATTAAACACTGAAGCTTTCTTT
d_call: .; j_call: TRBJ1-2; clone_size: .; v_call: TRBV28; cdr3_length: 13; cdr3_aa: CASRSGQNYGYTF; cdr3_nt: TGTGCCAGCAGATCTGGACAGAACTATGGCTACACCTTC
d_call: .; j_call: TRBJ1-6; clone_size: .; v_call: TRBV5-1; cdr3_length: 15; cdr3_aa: CASSLAGGDRSPLHF; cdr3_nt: TGCGCCAGCAGCTTGGCTGGGGGGGATAGATCACCCCTCCACTTT
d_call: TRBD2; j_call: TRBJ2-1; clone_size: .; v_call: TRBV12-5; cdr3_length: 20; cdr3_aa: CASGLVRLAGGPSPYNEQFF; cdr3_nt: TGTGCTAGTGGTTTGGTACGGCTAGCGGGAGGGCCGAGTCCCTACAATGAGCAGTTCTTC
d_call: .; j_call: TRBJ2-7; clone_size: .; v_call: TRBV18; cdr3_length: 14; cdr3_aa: CASSPQDTSYEQYF; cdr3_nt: TGTGCCAGCTCCCCACAGGACACCTCCTACGAGCAGTACTTC
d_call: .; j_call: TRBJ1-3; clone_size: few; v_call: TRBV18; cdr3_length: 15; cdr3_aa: CASSPGTIPGNTIYF; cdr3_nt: TGTGCCAGCTCACCCGGGACAATTCCTGGAAACACCATATATTTT
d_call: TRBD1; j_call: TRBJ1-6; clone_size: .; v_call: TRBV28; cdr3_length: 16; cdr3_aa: CASSLGTGPYNSPLHF; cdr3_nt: TGTGCCAGCAGTTTAGGGACAGGGCCTTATAATTCACCCCTCCACTTT
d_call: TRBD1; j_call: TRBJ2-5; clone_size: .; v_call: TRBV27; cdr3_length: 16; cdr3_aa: CASSNTGTGGWETQYF; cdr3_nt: TGTGCCAGCAGTAATACCGGGACAGGGGGCTGGGAGACCCAGTACTTC
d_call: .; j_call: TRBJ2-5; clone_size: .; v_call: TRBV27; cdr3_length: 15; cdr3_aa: CASSVTVDVRETQYF; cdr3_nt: TGTGCCAGCAGTGTGACAGTTGACGTTAGGGAGACCCAGTACTTC
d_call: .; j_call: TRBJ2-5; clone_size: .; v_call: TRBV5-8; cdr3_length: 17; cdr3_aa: CASSHPLRLITEETQYF; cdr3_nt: TGTGCCAGCAGCCACCCCCTGCGGCTAATCACCGAAGAGACCCAGTACTTC